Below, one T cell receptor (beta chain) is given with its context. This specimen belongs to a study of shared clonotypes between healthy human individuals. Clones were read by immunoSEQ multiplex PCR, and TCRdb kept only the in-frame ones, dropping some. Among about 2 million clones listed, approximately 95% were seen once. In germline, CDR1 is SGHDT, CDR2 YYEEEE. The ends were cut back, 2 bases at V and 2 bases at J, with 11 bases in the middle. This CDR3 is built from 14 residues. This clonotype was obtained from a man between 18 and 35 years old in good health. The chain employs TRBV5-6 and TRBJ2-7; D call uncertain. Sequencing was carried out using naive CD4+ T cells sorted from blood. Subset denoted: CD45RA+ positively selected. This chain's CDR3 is CASSFQKVTYEQYF. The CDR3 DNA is TGTGCCAGCAGCTTTCAAAAAGTAACCTACGAGCAGTACTTC.